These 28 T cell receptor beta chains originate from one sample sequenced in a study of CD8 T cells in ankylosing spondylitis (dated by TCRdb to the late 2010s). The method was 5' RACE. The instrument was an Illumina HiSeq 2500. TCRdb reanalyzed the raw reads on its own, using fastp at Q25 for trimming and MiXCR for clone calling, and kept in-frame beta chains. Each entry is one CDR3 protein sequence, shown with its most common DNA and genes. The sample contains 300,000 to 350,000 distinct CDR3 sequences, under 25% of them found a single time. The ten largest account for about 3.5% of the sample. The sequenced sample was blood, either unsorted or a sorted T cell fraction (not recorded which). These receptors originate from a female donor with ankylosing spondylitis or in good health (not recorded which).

CDR3 loop: CASSPRAGGSNEQFF. Here the CDR3 DNA reads TGTGCCAGCAGTCCGAGAGCGGGAGGGAGCAATGAGCAGTTCTTC. The chain couples TRBV28 to TRBJ2-1, with TRBD2 identical over 10 bases. The germline gives CDR1 MDHEN, CDR2 SYDVKM. This CDR3 spans 15 amino acids. Trimming took 5 bases from V and 6 from J; bases not matched to a gene: 7.

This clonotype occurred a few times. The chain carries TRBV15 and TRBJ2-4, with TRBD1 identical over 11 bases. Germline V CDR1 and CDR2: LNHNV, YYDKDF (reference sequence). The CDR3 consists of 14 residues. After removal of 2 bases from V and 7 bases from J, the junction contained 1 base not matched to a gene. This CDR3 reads CATSRRDRGNIQYF. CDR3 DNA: TGTGCCACCAGCAGACGGGACAGGGGGAACATTCAGTACTTC.

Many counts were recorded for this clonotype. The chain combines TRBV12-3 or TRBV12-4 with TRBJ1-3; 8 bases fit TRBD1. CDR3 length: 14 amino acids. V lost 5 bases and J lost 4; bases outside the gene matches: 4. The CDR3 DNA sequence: TGTGCCAGCAGTCGCCGGGACAGGGGAAACACCATATATTTT. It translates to CASSRRDRGNTIYF.

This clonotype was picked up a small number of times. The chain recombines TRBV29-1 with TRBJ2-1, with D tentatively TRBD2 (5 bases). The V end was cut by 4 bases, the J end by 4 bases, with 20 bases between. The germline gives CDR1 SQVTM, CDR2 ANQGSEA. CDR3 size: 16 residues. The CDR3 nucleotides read TGCAGCGTTGGGCGGGCCCTCGGCGGCCTATACAATGAGCAGTTCTTC. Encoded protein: CSVGRALGGLYNEQFF.

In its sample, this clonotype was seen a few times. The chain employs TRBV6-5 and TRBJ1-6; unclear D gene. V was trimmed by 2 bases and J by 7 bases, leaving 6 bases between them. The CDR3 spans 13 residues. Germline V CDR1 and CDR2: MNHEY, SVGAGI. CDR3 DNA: TGTGCCAGCAGTTACGGGCCCAATTCACCCCTCCACTTT. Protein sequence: CASSYGPNSPLHF.

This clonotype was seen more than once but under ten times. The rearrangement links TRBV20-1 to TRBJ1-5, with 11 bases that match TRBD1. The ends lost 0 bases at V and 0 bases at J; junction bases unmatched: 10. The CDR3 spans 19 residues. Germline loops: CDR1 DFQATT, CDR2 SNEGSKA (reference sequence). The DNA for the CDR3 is TGCAGTGCTAGAGATCATGGACAGGGGGCCTCCTTTAGCAATCAGCCCCAGCATTTT. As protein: CSARDHGQGASFSNQPQHF.

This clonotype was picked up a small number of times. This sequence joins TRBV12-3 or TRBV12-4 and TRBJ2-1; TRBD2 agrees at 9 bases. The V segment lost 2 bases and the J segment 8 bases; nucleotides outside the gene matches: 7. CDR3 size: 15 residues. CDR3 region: CASSLQAGGRDEQFF. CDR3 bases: TGTGCCAGCAGTTTACAAGCGGGAGGTAGGGATGAGCAGTTCTTC.

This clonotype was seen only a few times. CDR3 coding DNA: TGCAGCGTTGCACAGTTTAAAAATCAGCCCCAGCATTTT. Translating it yields CSVAQFKNQPQHF. The rearrangement links TRBV29-1 to TRBJ1-5; no clear D. With 4 bases removed from V and 4 bases from J, the gap between germline ends came to 11 bases. Germline V lookup: CDR1 SQVTM, CDR2 ANQGSEA. This CDR3 has 13 residues.

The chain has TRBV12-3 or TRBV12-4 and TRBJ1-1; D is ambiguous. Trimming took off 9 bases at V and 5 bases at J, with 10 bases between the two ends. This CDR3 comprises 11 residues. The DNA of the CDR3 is TGTGCCAGTTTGAGGGTTACTGAAGCTTTCTTT. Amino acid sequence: CASLRVTEAFF.

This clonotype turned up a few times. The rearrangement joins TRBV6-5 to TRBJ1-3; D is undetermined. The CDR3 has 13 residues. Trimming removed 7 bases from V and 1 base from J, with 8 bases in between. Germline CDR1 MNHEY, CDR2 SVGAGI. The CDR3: CASTPGSGNTIYF. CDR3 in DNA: TGTGCCAGCACCCCTGGGTCTGGAAACACCATATATTTT.

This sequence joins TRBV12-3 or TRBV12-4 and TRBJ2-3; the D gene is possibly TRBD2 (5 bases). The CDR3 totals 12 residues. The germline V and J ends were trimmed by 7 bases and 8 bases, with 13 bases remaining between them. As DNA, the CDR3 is TGTGCCAGCATTATGGACGGAGGTACGCAGTATTTT. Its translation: CASIMDGGTQYF.

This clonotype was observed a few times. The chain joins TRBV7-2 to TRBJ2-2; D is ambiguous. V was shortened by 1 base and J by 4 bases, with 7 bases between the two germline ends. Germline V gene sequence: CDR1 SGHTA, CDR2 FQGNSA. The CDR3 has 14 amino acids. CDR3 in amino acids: CASSLDHSTGELFF. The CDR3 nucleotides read TGTGCCAGCAGCTTAGATCATTCCACCGGGGAGCTGTTTTTT. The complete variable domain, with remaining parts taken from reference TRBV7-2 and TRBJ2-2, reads GAGVSQSPSNKVTEKGKDVELRCDPISGHTALYWYRQSLGQGLEFLIYFQGNSAPDKSGLPSDRFSAERTGGSVSTLTIQRTQQEDSAVYLCASSLDHSTGELFFGEGSRLTVL.

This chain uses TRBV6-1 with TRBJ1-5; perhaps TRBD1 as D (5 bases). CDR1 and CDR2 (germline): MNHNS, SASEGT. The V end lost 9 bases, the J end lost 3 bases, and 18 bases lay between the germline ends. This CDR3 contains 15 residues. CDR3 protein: CASSLGGLHNQPQHF. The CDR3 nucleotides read TGTGCCAGTTCCCTCGGGGGACTGCACAATCAGCCCCAGCATTTT.

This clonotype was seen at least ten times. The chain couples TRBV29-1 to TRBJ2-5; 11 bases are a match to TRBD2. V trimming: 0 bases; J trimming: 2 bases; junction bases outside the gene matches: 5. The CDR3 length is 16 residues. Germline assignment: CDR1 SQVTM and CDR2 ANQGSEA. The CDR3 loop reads CSVEDLVAGGQETQYF. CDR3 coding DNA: TGCAGCGTTGAAGATCTGGTAGCGGGAGGGCAAGAGACCCAGTACTTC.

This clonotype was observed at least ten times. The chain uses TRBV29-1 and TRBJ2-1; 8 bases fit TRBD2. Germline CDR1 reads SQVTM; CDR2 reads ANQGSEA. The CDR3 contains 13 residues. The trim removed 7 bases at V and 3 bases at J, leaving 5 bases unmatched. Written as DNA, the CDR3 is TGCAGCGGCCACGCGGGAGGCTACAATGAGCAGTTCTTC. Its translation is CSGHAGGYNEQFF.

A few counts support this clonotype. CDR3 loop: CASSPERKGRAFF. The CDR3 DNA reads TGTGCCAGCTCACCTGAGAGAAAGGGAAGAGCTTTCTTT. The chain combines TRBV18 with TRBJ1-1; D is unresolved. The CDR3 covers 13 residues. The ends were cut back, 3 bases at V and 10 bases at J, with 15 bases in the middle. CDR1 is KGHSH, CDR2 LQKENI, per germline.

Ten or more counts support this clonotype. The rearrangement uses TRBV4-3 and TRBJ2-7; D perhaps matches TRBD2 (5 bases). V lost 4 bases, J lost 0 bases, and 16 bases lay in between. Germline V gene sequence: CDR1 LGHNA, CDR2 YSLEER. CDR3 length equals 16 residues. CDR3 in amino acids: CASSPGQRGSSYEQYF. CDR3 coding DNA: TGCGCCAGCAGCCCCGGGCAACGGGGTAGCTCCTACGAGCAGTACTTC.

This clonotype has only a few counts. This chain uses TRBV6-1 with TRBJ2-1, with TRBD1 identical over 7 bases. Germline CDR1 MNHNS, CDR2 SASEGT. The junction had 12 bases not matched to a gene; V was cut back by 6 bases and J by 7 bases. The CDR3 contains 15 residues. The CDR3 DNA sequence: TGTGCCAGCAGACCGACCGACAGGGTAGGAAATGAGCAGTTCTTC. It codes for CASRPTDRVGNEQFF.

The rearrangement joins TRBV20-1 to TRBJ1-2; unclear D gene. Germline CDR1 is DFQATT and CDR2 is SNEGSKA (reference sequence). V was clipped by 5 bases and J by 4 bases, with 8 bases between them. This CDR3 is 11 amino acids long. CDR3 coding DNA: TGCAGTGCTGTACTACTCTATGGCTACACCTTC. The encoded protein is CSAVLLYGYTF.

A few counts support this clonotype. The CDR3 bases are TGCAGTCTGACAGGAGGCACTGAAGCTTTCTTT. Its protein is CSLTGGTEAFF. The chain joins TRBV20-1 to TRBJ1-1, with D maybe TRBD1 (6 bases). The CDR3 loop spans 11 amino acids. V was trimmed by 8 bases and J by 4 bases, leaving 11 bases between them. Looked up from germline, CDR1 is DFQATT and CDR2 is SNEGSKA (reference sequence).

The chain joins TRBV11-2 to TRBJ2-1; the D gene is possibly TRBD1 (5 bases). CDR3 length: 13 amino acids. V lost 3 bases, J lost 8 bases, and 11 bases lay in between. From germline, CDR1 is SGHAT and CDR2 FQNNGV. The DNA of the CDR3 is TGTGCCAGCAGCTTTAGACCCAGGGATGAGCAGTTCTTC. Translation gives CASSFRPRDEQFF.

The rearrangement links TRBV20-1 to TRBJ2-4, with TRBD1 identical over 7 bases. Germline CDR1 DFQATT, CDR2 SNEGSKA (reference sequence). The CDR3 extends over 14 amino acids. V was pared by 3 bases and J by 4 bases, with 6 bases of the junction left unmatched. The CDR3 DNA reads TGCAGTGCTAGCTGGACAGGCCAGAAAAACATTCAGTACTTC. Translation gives CSASWTGQKNIQYF.

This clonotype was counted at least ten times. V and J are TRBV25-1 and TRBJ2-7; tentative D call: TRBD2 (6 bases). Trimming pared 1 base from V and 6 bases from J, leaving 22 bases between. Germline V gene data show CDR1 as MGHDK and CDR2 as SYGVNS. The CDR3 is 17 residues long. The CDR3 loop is CASSESVGGLRAGEQYF. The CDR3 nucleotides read TGTGCCAGCAGTGAATCCGTGGGGGGTTTGAGGGCCGGCGAGCAGTACTTC.

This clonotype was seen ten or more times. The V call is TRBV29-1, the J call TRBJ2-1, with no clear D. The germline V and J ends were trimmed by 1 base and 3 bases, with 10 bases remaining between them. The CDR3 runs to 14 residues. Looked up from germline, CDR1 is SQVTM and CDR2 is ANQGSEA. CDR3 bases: TGCAGCGTTGAAGTGGTAGCAGTCTACAATGAGCAGTTCTTC. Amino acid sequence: CSVEVVAVYNEQFF.

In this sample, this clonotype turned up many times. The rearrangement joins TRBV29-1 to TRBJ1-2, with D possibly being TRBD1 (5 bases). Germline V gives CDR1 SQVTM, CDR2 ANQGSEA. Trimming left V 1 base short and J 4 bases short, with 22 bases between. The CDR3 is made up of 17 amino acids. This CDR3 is CSVEVVRDGLWVYGYTF. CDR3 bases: TGCAGCGTTGAAGTCGTCCGGGACGGACTGTGGGTCTATGGCTACACCTTC.

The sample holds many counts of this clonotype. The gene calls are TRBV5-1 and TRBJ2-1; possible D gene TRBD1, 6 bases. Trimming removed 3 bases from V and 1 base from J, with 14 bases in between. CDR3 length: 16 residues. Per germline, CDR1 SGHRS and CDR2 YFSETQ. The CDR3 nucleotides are TGCGCCAGCAGCTCCTCCAGGACAGCGTCCTACAATGAGCAGTTCTTC. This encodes CASSSSRTASYNEQFF.

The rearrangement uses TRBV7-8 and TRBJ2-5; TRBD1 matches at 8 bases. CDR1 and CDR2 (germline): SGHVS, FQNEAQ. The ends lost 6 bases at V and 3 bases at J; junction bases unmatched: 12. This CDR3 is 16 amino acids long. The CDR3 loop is CASRPTSGGYKETQYF. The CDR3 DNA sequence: TGTGCCAGCAGACCGACTTCAGGGGGCTATAAAGAGACCCAGTACTTC. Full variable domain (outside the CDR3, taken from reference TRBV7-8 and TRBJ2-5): GAGVSQSPRYKVAKRGQDVALRCDPISGHVSLFWYQQALGQGPEFLTYFQNEAQLDKSGLPSDRFFAERPEGSVSTLKIQRTQQEDSAVYLCASRPTSGGYKETQYFGPGTRLLVL.

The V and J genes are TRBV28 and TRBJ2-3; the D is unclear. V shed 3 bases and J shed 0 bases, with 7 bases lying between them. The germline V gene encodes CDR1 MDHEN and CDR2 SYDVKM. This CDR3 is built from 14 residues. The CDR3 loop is CASSFWKSTDTQYF. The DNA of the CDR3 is TGTGCCAGCAGTTTTTGGAAGAGCACAGATACGCAGTATTTT.